This T cell receptor beta chain was observed in a study of OX40 agonist ivuxolimab in advanced cancers. General observations from the study: More expanded clones were seen, on average, in CD8+ T cells than in CD4+.

V was pared by 5 bases and J by 3 bases, with 9 bases of the junction left unmatched. Looked up from germline, CDR1 is GTSNPN and CDR2 is SVGIG (reference sequence). The CDR3 is 14 amino acids. Sequencing used immunoSEQ multiplex PCR; TCRdb keeps in-frame clones, though not all of them. The sample holds about 73,000 clones, 80% to 95% seen once. Concerning this clone itself: The antigen is not known.

The cohort excluded patients with autoimmune disease history or systemic immunosuppression. This rearrangement joins TRBV30 to TRBJ2-7, with TRBD1 matching over 8 bases. The sequencing used CD4+ or CD8+ T cells sorted from blood, collected in a trial of the OX40 agonist ivuxolimab. The TCR comes from an adult with an advanced solid tumor such as melanoma, head and neck, liver or kidney cancer. The chain's CDR3 is CAWSTRDRSYEQYF. DNA of the CDR3: TGTGCCTGGTCCACCCGGGACAGGAGCTACGAGCAGTACTTC.